Here is one T cell receptor beta chain with its context. Its target antigen remains unknown. Base qualities are missing; no much larger clone stands one base away. The data stem from a study of shared clonotypes between healthy human individuals (dated by TCRdb to the early 2020s). Regarding the complete study: The cohort included a few men and a couple of women between 18 and 49 years of age. Each donor's leukapheresis produced roughly between roughly 0.85 and 10 billion PBMCs. For each donor, CD4 naive and CD4 memory were each given three plates, CD8 naive was given two plates, and CD8 memory was given one plate. Different laboratories and diverse techniques were used to prepare libraries and sequence TCR repertoires, to increase sequencing depth and limit assay-specific biases. Blood TCR repertoires of a handful of healthy adults were deeply sequenced to estimate repertoire size and the extent of clonotype sharing between individuals.

Cut back by 1 base and 6 bases, the V and J ends lie 11 bases apart. The CDR3 covers 14 residues, taking in both the cysteine and the phenylalanine. The read is trimmed to its CDR3 DNA, 42 bases read in frame from base 1. CDR1 and CDR2 were assigned from the germline V gene as SGHTA and FQGNSA. Healthy HIV-negative adults with no recently reported acute infections or vaccinations were included as donors. Every donor was a Caucasian adult living in Nashville, Tennessee, USA. CD4+ T cells were enriched by magnetic negative selection; naive cells were then positively selected on CD45RA, and the negative fraction formed the memory subset. Blood was obtained by leukapheresis, after which PBMCs were separated by Ficoll-Histopaque density gradient centrifugation and cryopreserved in liquid nitrogen vapor phase. Analytical flow cytometry was used to check the purity and quantity of each magnetically sorted T cell population. Genomic DNA was isolated from every sorted fraction and measured by UV absorbance on a Nanodrop 2000c.

Using the deep immunoSEQ assay, multiplex PCR amplified TCR CDR3 regions from genomic DNA. Extracted genomic DNA from each cell subset was spread evenly across all wells of several immunoSEQ 96-well plates, with each plate serving as a replicate. For sorted subsets, roughly 200 ng of genomic DNA, equivalent to roughly 30,000 T cell genomes, went into each replicate PCR. Purified libraries were quantified with a Qubit 3.0 fluorometer, sized on a Bioanalyzer 2100, and re-quantified with the KAPA Library Quantification kit. Every immunoSEQ 96-well plate was sequenced on a separate single-read 150-cycle Illumina NextSeq 550 flow cell. In the authors' own workflow: Because the immunoSEQ output held only junctional sequences and lacked quality scores, the filtering could not match the filtering applied to full-length reads. Sequences were annotated with PyIR, a Python wrapper for IgBLAST v1.9, and V/J genes and CDR3 were assigned using IMGT germline references. Reads with weak V/J assignments (E-value above 1e-6), missing CDR3, stop codons, out-of-frame junctions, or ambiguous translated residues were removed. V3J clonotypes were defined by identical inferred V gene, J gene, and CDR3 amino acid sequence. Percentage overlap between repertoires was calculated by dividing the number of shared unique clonotypes by the size of the smaller repertoire. Repertoire richness was assessed with RTK rarefaction, the Chao1 estimator, and Recon v2.1 estimates of unobserved clonotypes. OLGA was used to compute generation probabilities for all TCRbeta clonotypes that the gDNA method yielded from four donors. Imported from immuneACCESS, the table was reduced by TCRdb to in-frame sequences with V and J called. These copies leave out some clones; in studies compared against another copy, an unresolved V gene accounts for under half, and the cause of the remainder is not known. D and trimming were read from the DNA, whereas the V and J calls and clone size are those reported in that table. This sample gives approximately 940,000 clones in total; about 80% of them show up just once. Around 1.5% of the sample is in the top ten clones.

General findings and caveats noted by the study authors: Higher generation probabilities were observed for clonotypes shared by all four sorted-subset donors than for non-shared clonotypes. Sampling was limited to blood, and TCR repertoires in tissue likely differ from TCR repertoires in blood. Because the study included a small number of donors, the genetic and exposure-history diversity represented was limited. Pairwise subsampling led to the expectation that sequencing depth would affect the degree of clonotype sharing among donors. Incomplete sequencing was indicated by rarefaction of sorted-subset datasets, despite the large sequencing depth. Naive subsets generally had larger estimated clonotype richness than memory subsets. Around 5.4% of naive CD4, 3.5% of naive CD8, approximately 2% of memory CD4, and approximately 0.39% of memory CD8 clonotypes were shared across several donors.

The TCR sequence derives from a man aged 18 to 29 in good health. Sequenced: memory CD4+ T cells sorted from blood. Explained via the paper, the cell subset or site label denotes: CD45RA-negative fraction. The chain is encoded by TRBV7-2 joined to TRBJ2-3; the D gene remains uncertain. For the CDR3, the sequence is CASSLVPVLDTQYF. The DNA sequence reads TGTGCCAGCAGCTTAGTCCCAGTTCTGGATACGCAGTATTTT.